This T cell receptor beta chain stems from a study of cytomegalovirus exposure and HLA in healthy donors (dated by TCRdb to about 2017). Regarding the study in general: An earlier analysis of some 500 of the donors reported about 290 Gb of sequence data and 117 million unique TCR beta sequences from about 179 million T cells. An early release covering roughly 580 HLA-typed donors comprised approximately 290 gigabases of sequencing data and around 80 million unique TCR sequences. Of the approximately 400 genotyped donors, around 81% fell in the genetic ancestry cluster associated with self-reported Caucasian donors. The study was designed to test whether signatures of past pathogen exposure could be identified by cataloging public T cell receptors. The study profiled the T cell repertoires of some 610 subjects by immunosequencing and related them to cytomegalovirus serostatus. Besides the first cohort of approximately 710 subjects, a separate validation cohort made up of 120 or so different subjects was used. To predict cytomegalovirus infection status, the study brought together high-throughput TCR immunosequencing, statistical association of individual TCRs with disease status, and machine learning. A later analysis re-analyzed previously published TCR beta repertoires from approximately 700 donors and added high-resolution HLA genotyping to study TCR occurrence patterns. In the later analysis, no new phenotypic data were used to find candidate immune exposures; instead, reliance was placed on TCR beta sequences and their occurrence across donors. To decide whether each TCR beta V gene segment behaved as functional or pseudogenic, an earlier analysis of 587 of the donors relied on high-throughput TCR beta sequencing. Donor age, sex, ethnicity and CMV serostatus were compiled together with the repertoire data. A later genetic analysis used genome-wide SNP genotypes for about 65% of the roughly 670 donors, treating that subset as a discovery cohort. All discovery cohort repertoires had been generated on a single sequencing platform. HLA typing included class I and class II loci at four-digit resolution. Typing coverage varied by locus: roughly 629-630 donors for A, B, C, DRB1 and DQB1; around 560 for DQA1; 606 for DPA1; around 450 for DPB1. Because of strong linkage in the cohort, roughly five DR-DQ haplotypes were treated as single units for association and clustering. Among approximately 370 genotyped donors of the cohort, an average of about 220,000 unique TCR beta nucleotide sequences was sequenced per donor, of which about 19% were non-productive. Overall study outcomes, separate from this receptor: According to a later analysis, most CMV-associated TCR beta chains appeared to be HLA-restricted, and the HLA associations seemed to be driven largely by CMV exposure. A group of highly shared sequence variants was considered likely to be a technical artifact of the sequencing pipeline. A few of the identified cytomegalovirus-associated TCR beta chains were confirmed in vitro to be specific for cytomegalovirus antigens. Immune exposure information for the cohort was limited to CMV serostatus. Linkage disequilibrium might explain the correlated functional status among segregating V segments, but an unknown experimental factor could not be ruled out. At a false discovery rate of 0.05, a later analysis linked some 18,000 TCR beta sequences to specific HLA alleles. Most TCR sequences were seen in very few donors, while some public TCRs were found in many individuals. In a later analysis, TCR association rates were found to vary across HLA loci, with the most associated TCRs seen for DRB1 alleles and the fewest for HLA-C alleles. In both the original and validation cohorts, the classifier was reported to diagnose cytomegalovirus status with high specificity and sensitivity. A further reported finding was that TCR beta sequences accurately predicted the HLA-A and HLA-B alleles for most subjects in the first cohort. According to a later genetic analysis, donors in an Asian-associated ancestry cluster had fewer N-insertions in productive TCRs than the approximately 710-donor mean. In this cohort, only TCR beta chains were sequenced, and detectable features were limited by the absence of alpha or paired-chain data. The authors suggested that the approach could potentially be generalized to other disease states and immunological phenotypes. The study listed around 160 TCR beta chains as associated with cytomegalovirus. HLA typing was unavailable for some donors at each locus, so association tests used only the typed subset. A later analysis reported that several top co-occurrence clusters appeared linked to parvovirus B19, influenza, CMV and Epstein-Barr virus. A later genetic analysis associated a missense DCLRE1C variant with V-gene and J-gene trimming of TCR beta chains, and an independent cohort replicated the association. An earlier analysis of 587 of the donors showed that most TCR beta V segments appeared in productive rearrangements either about 90% or about 30% of the time, which broadly matched IMGT annotations. Roughly uniform sequencing depth across donors was assumed in presence/absence analyses, although this assumption may not hold. Some IMGT-functional V segments, including TRBV6-2 and TRBV6-3, could not be told apart with the 87-base-pair reads, so those segments were excluded. Roughly 17 rarely observed V segments, including chromosome 9 orphons, were excluded from the earlier analysis of about 500 of the donors because counts were too low. Compared with equally common non-associated chains, HLA-associated TCR beta chains in a later analysis were more clonally expanded and had lower generation probabilities. When HLA alleles, especially DR and DQ, strongly co-occurred, TCR associations were difficult to assign to individual alleles.

The cohort comprised fewer than 700 healthy bone marrow donors. All cohort members were sampled while nominally healthy, although unrecorded immune exposures were likely present. The donor tested CMV seronegative, placing the donor among the 350 or so seronegative members of the cohort. A peripheral blood sample was collected from each donor, and TCR beta sequencing was performed on peripheral blood mononuclear cells. Genomic DNA extraction from the blood cell samples was performed with the Qiagen DNeasy Blood Extraction Kit. This clone was detected once. Its antigen is not yet known. The junction differs from germline at one of its ends, possibly a read error. The library was obtained by the immunoSEQ multiplex PCR assay. The multiplex PCR relied on a mix of 60 forward primers for TCR Vbeta segments and 13 reverse primers for TCR Jbeta segments. The CDR3 region of rearranged TCR beta genes was amplified from genomic DNA with a multiplex PCR assay. On the Illumina HiSeq System, the amplified TCR beta libraries were sequenced as 87-base-pair reads. As for how the authors treated the data: A later analysis counted some 74 million unique TCR beta chains across the 666 repertoires, and around 9.9 million of these chains were shared by at least two donors. Raw reads were error-corrected and collapsed into unique sequences with a nearest-neighbor algorithm that merged closely related sequences to remove PCR and sequencing errors. V, D and J gene segments were assigned by aligning CDR3 sequences to IMGT reference sequences. Each retained sequence needed at least a six-nucleotide match to both a V gene segment and a J gene segment. Rearrangements were called productive when the CDR3 lacked stop codons and stayed in frame with V and J; all others were non-productive. CDR3 was defined by IMGT convention, running from the second conserved V-encoded cysteine to the conserved J-encoded phenylalanine. The earlier analysis of a few hundred of the donors excluded sequences that lacked an unambiguous match to a single V gene segment. An earlier analysis of 587 of the donors classified V segments as functional when productive rearrangements were above 56.7% and as segregating when the standard deviation between donors was above 5%. A statistical classification framework was built to diagnose cytomegalovirus status from the catalog of TCR beta chain sequences. A later analysis assigned V and J genes by comparing TCR nucleotide sequences with IMGT/GENE-DB human TR gene sequences. The TCRdist pipeline was used in a later analysis to assign CDR3 sequences and most-parsimonious VDJ recombination scenarios. In a later analysis, each TCR beta chain was defined by its CDR3 amino acid sequence together with its V-gene family, and reads without a unique V-gene family were excluded. In a later analysis, 450 to 600 highly shared, low-generation-probability nucleotide sequences were removed to address suspected cross-contamination and a sequencing artifact. In a later analysis, a clonal expansion index was calculated for each public chain from normalized within-repertoire ranks of inferred template counts. In a later analysis, generation probabilities were computed using a VDJ recombination model fitted to out-of-frame rearrangements, and the results were checked against IGoR. In a later analysis, hypergeometric tests were used to score TCR-TCR, TCR-HLA and TCR-CMV co-occurrence, with a repertoire-size bias correction applied to TCR pairs. False discovery rates were estimated in a later analysis by permuting HLA or CMV assignments 20 times. A later analysis grouped co-occurring TCRs with DBSCAN, adding TCRdist sequence similarity when clustering within HLA-allele-positive subsets. For co-occurrence clustering, repertoires with fewer than 30,000 or more than 120,000 public chains were excluded, along with a handful of repertoires with anomalous nucleotide sharing. TCRdb took over this immuneACCESS table, retaining in-frame rearrangements with V and J assigned. Such tables are incomplete; in checked studies, under half of the missing clones stem from an unresolved V gene, and the remainder is unexplained. D and trimming were read from the DNA, whereas the V and J calls and clone size are those reported in that table. The sample table holds roughly 140,000 clones, of which approximately 70% were seen once. The biggest ten clones account for 1.5% to 2% of the sample.

The germline V gene (reference sequence) supplies CDR1 SSHAT and CDR2 FNYEAQ. There are 14 amino acids in the CDR3, from cysteine to phenylalanine inclusive. Of the read, only the CDR3 DNA is kept; its 42 bases are in frame from base 1. Input material: PBMCs. The chain was built from TRBV7-7 and TRBJ2-5; the D gene is perhaps TRBD2, on 6 matching bases. This receptor was identified in a woman aged 30 to 39 in good health and CMV-seronegative. Here is the DNA: TGTGCTAGCAGCTTGGGACTGGATGGAGAGACCCAGTACTTC. This is translated as CASSLGLDGETQYF.